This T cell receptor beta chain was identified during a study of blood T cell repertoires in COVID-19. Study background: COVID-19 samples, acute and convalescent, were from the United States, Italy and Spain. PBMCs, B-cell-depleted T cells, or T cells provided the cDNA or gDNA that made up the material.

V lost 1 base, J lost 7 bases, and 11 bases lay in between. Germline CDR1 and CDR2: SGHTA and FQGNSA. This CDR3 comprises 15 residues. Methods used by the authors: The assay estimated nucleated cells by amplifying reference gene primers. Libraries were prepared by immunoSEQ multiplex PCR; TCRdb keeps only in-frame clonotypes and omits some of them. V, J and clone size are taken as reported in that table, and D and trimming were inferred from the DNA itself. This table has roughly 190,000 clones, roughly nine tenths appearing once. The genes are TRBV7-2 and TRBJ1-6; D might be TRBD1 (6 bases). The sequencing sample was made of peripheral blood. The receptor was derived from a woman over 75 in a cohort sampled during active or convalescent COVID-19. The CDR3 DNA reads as TGTGCCAGCAGCTTAGAGGGGGGGTTAAATTCACCCCTCCACTTT. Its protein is CASSLEGGLNSPLHF.